This passage covers 9 T cell receptor beta chains from one sample sequenced in a study of long-term antiretroviral therapy in people with HIV. At survey level, the immunoSEQ assay was run in its v3.0 version. TCRdb keeps only in-frame clones here, not all; method: immunoSEQ multiplex PCR. The top ten clones hold roughly 13% of a sample with some 17,000 clones, just under 80% of them seen once. The input for sequencing was unsorted PBMCs, taken less than 3.3 years after starting antiretroviral therapy. These receptors came from a woman between 40 and 55 years old with HIV.

The count of this clone is one. The chain carries TRBV7-9 and TRBJ2-1, with TRBD2 as a possible D gene (6 bases). Per the germline V gene, CDR1 is SEHNR and CDR2 is FQNEAQ (reference sequence). CDR3 length: 12 amino acids. V gave up 7 bases and J gave up 8 bases, with 12 bases separating them. The CDR3 coding sequence is TGTGCCAGCACCCCTCGGAGGGATGAGCAGTTCTTC. Translating gives CASTPRRDEQFF.

The CDR3 coding sequence is TGTGCCAGTAGTTCGAGACAGGGAGACTTTAACTATGGCTACACCTTC. Translated: CASSSRQGDFNYGYTF. The J gene is TRBJ1-2, the V gene TRBV19, with TRBD1 matching 7 bases. Germline loops: CDR1 LNHDA, CDR2 SQIVND (reference sequence). CDR3 length: 16 amino acids. V shed 5 bases and J 1 base; nucleotides not matched to a gene: 10.

This rearrangement joins TRBV7-9 to TRBJ1-2; D perhaps matches TRBD1 (5 bases). V was clipped by 1 base and J by 3 bases, with 15 bases between them. The CDR3 has 16 amino acids. CDR1 is SEHNR, CDR2 FQNEAQ, per germline (reference sequence). The CDR3 here is CASSLVGGGQDYGYTF. Written as DNA, the CDR3 is TGTGCCAGCAGCTTAGTCGGGGGGGGTCAAGACTATGGCTACACCTTC. Full variable domain (remainder filled in from reference TRBV7-9 and TRBJ1-2): DTGVSQNPRHKITKRGQNVTFRCDPISEHNRLYWYRQTLGQGPEFLTYFQNEAQLEKSRLLSDRFSAERPKGSFSTLEIQRTEQGDSAMYLCASSLVGGGQDYGYTFGSGTRLTVV.

V is TRBV7-9 and J is TRBJ1-4; TRBD1 agrees at 7 bases. Germline V gives CDR1 SEHNR, CDR2 FQNEAQ (reference sequence). This CDR3 has 14 residues. The junction had 3 bases not matched to a gene; V was cut back by 5 bases and J by 3 bases. CDR3 loop: CASSVRGSNEKLFF. The DNA for the CDR3 is TGTGCCAGCAGCGTCAGGGGGTCTAATGAAAAACTGTTTTTT. The full variable domain, its missing parts supplied by reference TRBV7-9 and TRBJ1-4, is DTGVSQNPRHKITKRGQNVTFRCDPISEHNRLYWYRQTLGQGPEFLTYFQNEAQLEKSRLLSDRFSAERPKGSFSTLEIQRTEQGDSAMYLCASSVRGSNEKLFFGSGTQLSVL.

The chain couples TRBV7-2 to TRBJ2-3, with 7 positions matching TRBD2. The CDR3 totals 14 residues. From germline, CDR1 is SGHTA and CDR2 FQGNSA. The trim removed 6 bases at V and 6 bases at J, leaving 9 bases unmatched. CDR3 amino acids: CASRDTGGKDTQYF. The CDR3 coding sequence is TGTGCCAGCAGGGATACCGGGGGGAAGGATACGCAGTATTTT.

The rearrangement joins TRBV13 to TRBJ2-1, with D tentatively TRBD1 (6 bases). The ends were cut back, 5 bases at V and 9 bases at J, with 26 bases in the middle. Per the germline V gene, CDR1 is PRHDT and CDR2 is FYEKMQ (reference sequence). The CDR3 extends over 17 amino acids. CDR3 loop: CASSSKPMGAPITEQFF. The CDR3 DNA follows: TGTGCCAGCAGCAGTAAACCGATGGGGGCCCCAATTACTGAGCAGTTCTTC. Full variable domain (rest looked up from reference TRBV13 and TRBJ2-1): AAGVIQSPRHLIKEKRETATLKCYPIPRHDTVYWYQQGPGQDPQFLISFYEKMQSDKGSIPDRFSAQQFSDYHSELNMSSLELGDSALYFCASSSKPMGAPITEQFFGPGTRLTVL.

The chain joins TRBV6-5 to TRBJ1-5; 8 bases map to TRBD1. The J segment lost 0 bases and the V segment lost 4 bases, leaving 2 bases of the junction unmatched. There are 15 residues in the CDR3. Per the germline V gene, CDR1 is MNHEY and CDR2 is SVGAGI. The chain's CDR3 is CASSSGQGSNQPQHF. The CDR3 bases are TGTGCCAGCAGTTCCGGACAGGGTAGCAATCAGCCCCAGCATTTT.

A few counts support this clone. The CDR3 spells CASSLAGEFSYNEQFF. For the CDR3, the DNA is TGTGCCAGCAGTTTAGCAGGAGAATTCTCCTACAATGAGCAGTTCTTC. V is TRBV27 and J is TRBJ2-1; D uncertain. CDR3 length: 16 amino acids. Trimming pared 2 bases from V and 0 bases from J, leaving 11 bases between. Germline-derived CDR1 and CDR2 are MNHEY and SMNVEV (reference sequence).

The V call is TRBV11-2, the J call TRBJ2-7; perhaps TRBD2 as D (6 bases). Per germline, CDR1 SGHAT and CDR2 FQNNGV. The CDR3 has 15 residues. V was clipped by 0 bases and J by 4 bases, with 13 bases between them. DNA of the CDR3: TGTGCCAGCAGCTTAGAGGAGGGGACCCATTACGAGCAGTACTTC. Its protein is CASSLEEGTHYEQYF.